A selection of T cell receptor beta chains follows, all from one sample in a study of shared clonotypes between healthy human individuals. Method: immunoSEQ multiplex PCR; TCRdb's copy keeps in-frame clones and lacks some. The table lists 2 million to 2.5 million clones, less than 95% of them singletons. The sequencing sample was made of naive CD4+ T cells from PBMCs. Source of these receptors: a young man in good health. Some clones in this sample may be carry-over from other donors' samples. The CDR3 runs from the conserved cysteine through the conserved F or W. Fields, in order: V gene, D gene, clone size, J gene, CDR3 protein, CDR3 DNA. D genes are given only for firm matches. A row's size may be missing; if present it is once, few, many or a size class.

V: TRBV5-4
D: TRBD2
size: NA
J: TRBJ2-5
CDR3: CASSTNPGGGPGEQETQYF
DNA: TGTGCCAGCAGCACCAATCCCGGGGGGGGCCCTGGGGAACAAGAGACCCAGTACTTC

V: TRBV7-9
D: NA
size: once
J: TRBJ2-7
CDR3: CASSPAGSPYEQYF
DNA: TGTGCCAGCAGCCCAGCAGGGAGCCCCTACGAGCAGTACTTC

V: TRBV7-9
D: NA
size: NA
J: TRBJ1-2
CDR3: CASSPRPGYGYTF
DNA: TGTGCCAGCAGCCCGCGCCCAGGCTATGGCTACACCTTC

V: TRBV30
D: NA
size: NA
J: TRBJ1-2
CDR3: CAWRRGGVDYGYTF
DNA: TGTGCCTGGAGGAGAGGGGGGGTAGACTATGGCTACACCTTC

V: TRBV5-1
D: TRBD1
size: NA
J: TRBJ1-1
CDR3: CASSFRDSYEAFF
DNA: TGCGCCAGCAGCTTCCGGGACAGCTATGAAGCTTTCTTT

V: TRBV18
D: NA
size: NA
J: TRBJ2-7
CDR3: CASSPTGNEQYF
DNA: TGTGCCAGCTCACCGACGGGAAACGAGCAGTACTTC

V: TRBV11-2
D: NA
size: NA
J: TRBJ2-1
CDR3: CASSFLPRDYNEQFF
DNA: TGTGCCAGCAGCTTCCTTCCACGAGACTACAATGAGCAGTTCTTC

V: TRBV14
D: NA
size: NA
J: TRBJ2-1
CDR3: CASSLHSSYNEQFF
DNA: TGTGCCAGCAGCCTTCATAGCTCCTACAATGAGCAGTTCTTC

V: TRBV28
D: TRBD1
size: NA
J: TRBJ2-5
CDR3: CASSPGRRDRGQETQYF
DNA: TGTGCCAGCAGTCCTGGGAGGCGGGACAGGGGGCAAGAGACCCAGTACTTC

V: TRBV5-1
D: NA
size: NA
J: TRBJ2-2
CDR3: CASSQRDSAAGELFF
DNA: TGCGCCAGCAGCCAGAGGGACTCCGCCGCCGGGGAGCTGTTTTTT

V: TRBV13
D: TRBD2
size: once
J: TRBJ2-4
CDR3: CASSSPGGGQNIQYF
DNA: TGTGCCAGCAGCTCCCCTGGGGGAGGGCAAAACATTCAGTACTTC

V: TRBV5-1
D: NA
size: once
J: TRBJ2-2
CDR3: CASAPTPNTGELFF
DNA: TGCGCCAGCGCACCAACTCCGAACACCGGGGAGCTGTTTTTT

V: TRBV5-5
D: NA
size: NA
J: TRBJ1-4
CDR3: CASSSPPGQPGEKLFF
DNA: TGTGCCAGCAGCTCCCCCCCAGGACAGCCAGGTGAAAAACTGTTTTTT

V: TRBV4-1
D: TRBD1
size: NA
J: TRBJ1-2
CDR3: CASSQDIGTGTNYGYTF
DNA: TGCGCCAGCAGCCAAGATATCGGGACAGGGACTAACTATGGCTACACCTTC

V: TRBV19
D: NA
size: NA
J: TRBJ2-3
CDR3: CASSPRRATDTQYF
DNA: TGTGCCAGTAGTCCTAGGCGCGCTACAGATACGCAGTATTTT

V: TRBV7-9
D: NA
size: once
J: TRBJ2-1
CDR3: CASSPVESQFF
DNA: TGTGCCAGCAGCCCTGTTGAATCGCAGTTCTTC

V: TRBV7-9
D: NA
size: NA
J: TRBJ2-2
CDR3: CASSPRDITGELFF
DNA: TGTGCCAGCAGCCCCCGGGACATCACCGGGGAGCTGTTTTTT

V: TRBV5-1
D: TRBD2
size: NA
J: TRBJ2-5
CDR3: CASSAGGGETQYF
DNA: TGCGCCAGCAGCGCGGGAGGGGGAGAGACCCAGTACTTC

V: TRBV18
D: NA
size: few
J: TRBJ1-1
CDR3: CASSPLDRALNTEAFF
DNA: TGTGCCAGCTCACCCCTGGATCGGGCCCTGAACACTGAAGCTTTCTTT

V: TRBV5-1
D: TRBD2
size: NA
J: TRBJ2-1
CDR3: CASSWGGLAGANEQFF
DNA: TGCGCCAGCAGCTGGGGAGGACTAGCGGGAGCCAATGAGCAGTTCTTC

V: TRBV7-2
D: TRBD1
size: NA
J: TRBJ1-4
CDR3: CASSPGTGDRTNEKLFF
DNA: TGTGCCAGCAGCCCCGGGACAGGGGATCGGACTAATGAAAAACTGTTTTTT

V: TRBV28
D: NA
size: NA
J: TRBJ2-1
CDR3: CASSLSHEQFF
DNA: TGTGCCAGCAGTTTATCCCATGAGCAGTTCTTC

V: TRBV28
D: NA
size: NA
J: TRBJ1-4
CDR3: CASSSPGFNEKLFF
DNA: TGTGCCAGCAGTTCCCCGGGTTTTAATGAAAAACTGTTTTTT

V: TRBV15
D: NA
size: NA
J: TRBJ1-2
CDR3: CATSRDGLANYGYTF
DNA: TGTGCCACCAGCAGAGATGGGTTAGCTAACTATGGCTACACCTTC

V: TRBV5-6
D: NA
size: once
J: TRBJ2-1
CDR3: CASSEPGVWNEQFF
DNA: TGTGCCAGCAGCGAGCCGGGAGTCTGGAATGAGCAGTTCTTC

V: TRBV11-2
D: NA
size: NA
J: TRBJ2-7
CDR3: CASSLRTGMNEQYF
DNA: TGTGCCAGCAGCCTGCGGACGGGGATGAACGAGCAGTACTTC

V: TRBV10-3
D: TRBD1
size: NA
J: TRBJ1-2
CDR3: CATRGQGGLVGYTF
DNA: TGTGCCACCAGGGGCCAGGGGGGATTGGTGGGCTACACCTTC

V: TRBV5-1
D: NA
size: once
J: TRBJ2-3
CDR3: CASSLEAGITDTQYF
DNA: TGCGCCAGCAGCTTGGAGGCAGGGATCACAGATACGCAGTATTTT

V: TRBV10-3
D: TRBD2
size: NA
J: TRBJ2-1
CDR3: CAIQREDYNEQFF
DNA: TGTGCCATCCAGCGGGAGGACTACAATGAGCAGTTCTTC

V: TRBV7-2
D: NA
size: NA
J: TRBJ2-3
CDR3: CASSLEGPDTQYF
DNA: TGTGCCAGCAGCTTAGAGGGCCCAGATACGCAGTATTTT

V: TRBV4-3
D: NA
size: NA
J: TRBJ1-2
CDR3: CASSQDWGAGYTF
DNA: TGCGCCAGCAGCCAAGATTGGGGGGCCGGCTACACCTTC

V: TRBV11-2
D: NA
size: NA
J: TRBJ1-2
CDR3: CASSFSPNYGYTF
DNA: TGTGCCAGCAGCTTCAGCCCTAACTATGGCTACACCTTC

V: TRBV6-1
D: TRBD1
size: NA
J: TRBJ2-6
CDR3: CASSEGRGREGANVLTF
DNA: TGTGCCAGCAGTGAGGGCAGGGGGCGGGAAGGGGCCAACGTCCTGACTTTC

V: TRBV11-2
D: TRBD2
size: NA
J: TRBJ2-1
CDR3: CASSPSPGLAGGLGNEQFF
DNA: TGTGCCAGCAGCCCAAGTCCGGGACTAGCGGGAGGTCTAGGGAATGAGCAGTTCTTC

V: TRBV5-3
D: TRBD1
size: NA
J: TRBJ1-2
CDR3: CARSGDPPDRGTNGYTF
DNA: TGTGCCAGAAGCGGGGACCCTCCGGACAGGGGGACGAATGGCTACACCTTC

V: TRBV2
D: TRBD2
size: NA
J: TRBJ2-7
CDR3: CASCLGLADLYEQYF
DNA: TGTGCCAGCTGCCTAGGGCTAGCGGATCTCTACGAGCAGTACTTC

V: TRBV2
D: NA
size: NA
J: TRBJ1-2
CDR3: CASSEGGGKRGYTF
DNA: TGTGCCAGCAGTGAAGGAGGGGGGAAACGTGGCTACACCTTC

V: TRBV28
D: NA
size: NA
J: TRBJ2-7
CDR3: CASRVGISYEQYF
DNA: TGTGCCAGCAGGGTCGGTATCTCCTACGAGCAGTACTTC

V: TRBV27
D: TRBD1
size: NA
J: TRBJ2-2
CDR3: CASSYRDRGRQSSGELFF
DNA: TGTGCCAGCAGTTACCGGGACAGGGGCCGACAAAGCTCCGGGGAGCTGTTTTTT